This is a list of T cell receptor beta chains from one sample in a study of cytomegalovirus exposure and HLA in healthy donors. Sequenced by immunoSEQ multiplex PCR; TCRdb stores in-frame clones only, minus some. The sample has fewer than 200,000 clones; roughly 79% are singletons. Sequencing used PBMCs. The receptors were sampled from a woman between 18 and 29 years old in good health and CMV-seropositive. Each CDR3 is given with its conserved first and last residue. The order of the fields is V gene, clone size, J gene, D gene, CDR3 protein, CDR3 DNA. The D gene is left open where the match is weak. Part of the rows lack a size; the others show once, few, many or a class for expanded clones.

v_gene: TRBV19
abundance: -
j_gene: TRBJ1-6
d_gene: -
CDR3aa: CASSPNRERNSPLHF
CDR3nt: TGTGCCAGTAGTCCAAACAGGGAGCGGAATTCACCCCTCCACTTT

v_gene: TRBV28
abundance: -
j_gene: TRBJ2-7
d_gene: TRBD1
CDR3aa: CASSLSQGSGQYF
CDR3nt: TGTGCCAGCAGTTTATCACAGGGGTCGGGGCAGTACTTC

v_gene: TRBV19
abundance: -
j_gene: TRBJ2-5
d_gene: TRBD1
CDR3aa: CASSITGGETQYF
CDR3nt: TGTGCCAGTAGTATCACAGGGGGAGAGACCCAGTACTTC

v_gene: TRBV4-3
abundance: -
j_gene: TRBJ2-7
d_gene: -
CDR3aa: CASSQESTYEQYF
CDR3nt: TGCGCCAGCAGCCAAGAATCCACCTACGAGCAGTACTTC

v_gene: TRBV18
abundance: -
j_gene: TRBJ1-5
d_gene: -
CDR3aa: CASSPLRADSNQPQHF
CDR3nt: TGTGCCAGCTCACCACTGAGGGCCGATAGCAATCAGCCCCAGCATTTT

v_gene: TRBV21-1
abundance: -
j_gene: TRBJ2-7
d_gene: -
CDR3aa: CASLNLRLADLYEQYF
CDR3nt: TGTGCCAGCTTAAACCTTAGACTAGCTGACCTCTACGAGCAGTACTTC

v_gene: TRBV13
abundance: -
j_gene: TRBJ2-2
d_gene: -
CDR3aa: CASRPRGGANTGELFF
CDR3nt: TGTGCCAGCAGGCCCCGGGGTGGCGCGAACACCGGGGAGCTGTTTTTT

v_gene: TRBV7-8
abundance: -
j_gene: TRBJ1-1
d_gene: -
CDR3aa: CASSLTGTMNTEAFF
CDR3nt: TGTGCCAGCAGCTTGACAGGAACAATGAACACTGAAGCTTTCTTT

v_gene: TRBV5-6
abundance: -
j_gene: TRBJ2-5
d_gene: TRBD2
CDR3aa: CASSPHGSGDQETQYF
CDR3nt: TGTGCCAGCAGCCCGCATGGGAGCGGGGACCAAGAGACCCAGTACTTC

v_gene: TRBV29-1
abundance: -
j_gene: TRBJ2-7
d_gene: TRBD1
CDR3aa: CSVGGQYFYEQYF
CDR3nt: TGCAGCGTTGGGGGACAGTATTTCTACGAGCAGTACTTC

v_gene: TRBV18
abundance: -
j_gene: TRBJ1-4
d_gene: -
CDR3aa: CASSRTGVNEKLFF
CDR3nt: TGTGCCAGCTCCCGCACAGGAGTTAATGAAAAACTGTTTTTT

v_gene: TRBV5-4
abundance: -
j_gene: TRBJ2-1
d_gene: TRBD2
CDR3aa: CASGTSVSNEQFF
CDR3nt: TGTGCCAGCGGGACTAGCGTTTCCAATGAGCAGTTCTTC

v_gene: TRBV28
abundance: -
j_gene: TRBJ1-2
d_gene: -
CDR3aa: CASRRGRTASNYGYTF
CDR3nt: TGTGCCAGCAGAAGGGGTCGAACAGCCTCTAACTATGGCTACACCTTC

v_gene: TRBV5-5
abundance: -
j_gene: TRBJ1-6
d_gene: -
CDR3aa: CASSRGTVDNSPLHF
CDR3nt: TGTGCCAGCAGCCGCGGGACGGTAGATAATTCACCCCTCCACTTT

v_gene: TRBV10-2
abundance: once
j_gene: TRBJ1-5
d_gene: -
CDR3aa: CASSERYSNQPQHF
CDR3nt: TGCGCCAGCAGTGAACGGTATAGCAATCAGCCCCAGCATTTT

v_gene: TRBV11-3
abundance: -
j_gene: TRBJ1-1
d_gene: TRBD1
CDR3aa: CASSPGTDHTEAFF
CDR3nt: TGTGCCAGCAGCCCTGGGACAGATCACACTGAAGCTTTCTTT

v_gene: TRBV11-2
abundance: -
j_gene: TRBJ2-5
d_gene: -
CDR3aa: CASSLDLGGPETQYF
CDR3nt: TGTGCCAGCAGCTTAGATCTTGGGGGCCCAGAGACCCAGTACTTC

v_gene: TRBV15
abundance: -
j_gene: TRBJ1-1
d_gene: -
CDR3aa: CATSRDVGGTEAFF
CDR3nt: TGTGCCACCAGCAGGGACGTGGGGGGCACTGAAGCTTTCTTT

v_gene: TRBV10-3
abundance: -
j_gene: TRBJ2-3
d_gene: TRBD2
CDR3aa: CAISVLAGGQKDTQYF
CDR3nt: TGTGCCATCAGTGTTCTAGCGGGGGGGCAGAAAGATACGCAGTATTTT

v_gene: TRBV30
abundance: -
j_gene: TRBJ2-1
d_gene: -
CDR3aa: CAAQESSYNEQFF
CDR3nt: TGTGCCGCACAGGAGAGCTCCTACAATGAGCAGTTCTTC

v_gene: TRBV29-1
abundance: -
j_gene: TRBJ1-3
d_gene: -
CDR3aa: CSVRLLNSGNTIYF
CDR3nt: TGCAGCGTTAGACTATTGAACTCTGGAAACACCATATATTTT

v_gene: TRBV5-6
abundance: -
j_gene: TRBJ2-4
d_gene: -
CDR3aa: CASSFGPGGNIQYF
CDR3nt: -

v_gene: TRBV10-3
abundance: -
j_gene: TRBJ1-2
d_gene: TRBD1
CDR3aa: CATRGGRGRYLVESGGYTF
CDR3nt: TGTGCCACTCGCGGCGGGAGGGGGCGATATCTGGTGGAGTCCGGTGGCTACACCTTC

v_gene: TRBV18
abundance: -
j_gene: TRBJ1-2
d_gene: TRBD1
CDR3aa: CASSPKGQGDGYTF
CDR3nt: TGTGCCAGCTCACCAAAGGGACAGGGAGATGGCTACACCTTC

v_gene: TRBV4-2
abundance: -
j_gene: TRBJ1-2
d_gene: -
CDR3aa: CASSLTRVDYGYTF
CDR3nt: TGTGCCAGCAGCCTAACCCGGGTGGACTATGGCTACACCTTC

v_gene: TRBV5-1
abundance: -
j_gene: TRBJ2-5
d_gene: -
CDR3aa: CASSLGTGFGETQYF
CDR3nt: TGCGCCAGCAGCTTGGGAACAGGATTCGGAGAGACCCAGTACTTC

v_gene: TRBV11-2
abundance: once
j_gene: TRBJ2-1
d_gene: -
CDR3aa: CASSLYGQRNEQFF
CDR3nt: TGTGCCAGCAGCTTATACGGCCAGCGGAATGAGCAGTTCTTC

v_gene: TRBV30
abundance: -
j_gene: TRBJ1-2
d_gene: -
CDR3aa: CAWSARRRTANFNYGYTF
CDR3nt: TGTGCCTGGAGCGCACGGCGTAGGACAGCGAATTTTAACTATGGCTACACCTTC

v_gene: TRBV10-3
abundance: -
j_gene: TRBJ1-2
d_gene: -
CDR3aa: CAIRPTGDYGYTF
CDR3nt: TGTGCCATCAGACCGACGGGAGACTATGGCTACACCTTC

v_gene: TRBV11-2
abundance: -
j_gene: TRBJ2-7
d_gene: TRBD1
CDR3aa: CASSSRQGGEQYF
CDR3nt: TGTGCCAGCAGCTCTAGACAGGGTGGCGAGCAGTACTTC

v_gene: TRBV11-2
abundance: -
j_gene: TRBJ2-1
d_gene: TRBD1
CDR3aa: CASSSVDRGGWYNEQFF
CDR3nt: TGTGCCAGCAGCTCAGTAGACCGAGGGGGCTGGTACAATGAGCAGTTCTTC

v_gene: TRBV5-6
abundance: -
j_gene: TRBJ1-4
d_gene: TRBD1
CDR3aa: CASSPRTGEPSRANEKLFF
CDR3nt: TGTGCCAGCAGCCCCCGGACAGGGGAACCAAGTCGGGCTAATGAAAAACTGTTTTTT

v_gene: TRBV4-3
abundance: -
j_gene: TRBJ2-7
d_gene: TRBD1
CDR3aa: CASSTDRSYEQYF
CDR3nt: TGCGCCAGCAGCACGGACAGGTCCTACGAGCAGTACTTC

v_gene: TRBV10-3
abundance: once
j_gene: TRBJ1-2
d_gene: -
CDR3aa: CATSNWGEDGYTF
CDR3nt: TGTGCCACCTCGAACTGGGGGGAGGATGGCTACACCTTC

v_gene: TRBV4-2
abundance: -
j_gene: TRBJ2-3
d_gene: -
CDR3aa: CASSQGLATDTQYF
CDR3nt: TGTGCCAGCAGCCAAGGGCTAGCCACAGATACGCAGTATTTT

v_gene: TRBV7-2
abundance: -
j_gene: TRBJ1-3
d_gene: TRBD1
CDR3aa: CASSLTPPTGGSGNTIYF
CDR3nt: TGTGCCAGCAGCTTAACGCCCCCCACAGGGGGCTCTGGAAACACCATATATTTT

v_gene: TRBV7-8
abundance: -
j_gene: TRBJ1-2
d_gene: -
CDR3aa: CASSPRSIIPYLVGYTF
CDR3nt: TGTGCCAGCAGCCCTCGCTCCATAATCCCTTACTTAGTCGGCTACACCTTC

v_gene: TRBV6-5
abundance: -
j_gene: TRBJ1-5
d_gene: TRBD1
CDR3aa: CASSPTGGGNQPQHF
CDR3nt: TGTGCCAGCAGCCCCACAGGGGGTGGCAATCAGCCCCAGCATTTT

v_gene: TRBV10-3
abundance: -
j_gene: TRBJ2-7
d_gene: TRBD1
CDR3aa: CATRAGQGLSYEQYF
CDR3nt: TGTGCCACCCGAGCGGGACAGGGGTTATCTTACGAGCAGTACTTC

v_gene: TRBV28
abundance: -
j_gene: TRBJ1-5
d_gene: TRBD1
CDR3aa: CASSDTGVLGNQPQHF
CDR3nt: TGTGCCAGCAGTGATACAGGGGTACTGGGCAATCAGCCCCAGCATTTT

v_gene: TRBV11-2
abundance: -
j_gene: TRBJ2-4
d_gene: -
CDR3aa: CASSTIRDTIAKNIQYF
CDR3nt: TGTGCCAGCAGCACCATCCGGGACACAATAGCCAAAAACATTCAGTACTTC

v_gene: TRBV4-1
abundance: -
j_gene: TRBJ1-2
d_gene: TRBD1
CDR3aa: CASSQDQGDSYYGYTF
CDR3nt: TGCGCCAGCAGCCAAGATCAGGGGGACAGCTACTATGGCTACACCTTC